This is a list of T cell receptor beta chains from one sample in a study of beta chain features in type 1 diabetes. Clones were read by immunoSEQ multiplex PCR, and TCRdb kept only the in-frame ones, dropping some. The table includes approximately 400,000 clones, about 14% detected once. Sequencing was carried out using naive CD4+ T cells from blood. Source of these receptors: a woman in her late teens or twenties in good health. Both conserved end residues are part of each CDR3. The D gene is left open where the match is weak. Only some rows state a clone size, as once, few, many or a class for expanded clones.

CDR3 DNA: TGCGCCAGCAGCTTGTTAGAGACAGGGAGCCACGAGCAGTACTTC
CDR3 protein: CASSLLETGSHEQYF
clone size: few
V gene: TRBV5-1
D gene: TRBD1
J gene: TRBJ2-7

CDR3 DNA: TGTGCCAGCAGCGCCAAAACATGGAGCAATCAGCCCCAGCATTTT
CDR3 protein: CASSAKTWSNQPQHF
clone size: NA
V gene: TRBV7-9
D gene: NA
J gene: TRBJ1-5

CDR3 DNA: TGTGCCTGGACTCCGGCTAGCGCGGAGACCCAGTACTTC
CDR3 protein: CAWTPASAETQYF
clone size: few
V gene: TRBV30
D gene: NA
J gene: TRBJ2-5

CDR3 DNA: TGCGCCAGCAGCCAAGGACTGGGACAGTCGAGCTCCTACAATGAGCAGTTCTTC
CDR3 protein: CASSQGLGQSSSYNEQFF
clone size: few
V gene: TRBV4-1
D gene: TRBD1
J gene: TRBJ2-1

CDR3 DNA: TGTGCCAGCAGCTCACGCCCGGGACAGGGGTGGACCGGGGAGCTGTTTTTT
CDR3 protein: CASSSRPGQGWTGELFF
clone size: NA
V gene: TRBV7-8
D gene: TRBD1
J gene: TRBJ2-2

CDR3 DNA: TGTGCCAACCGTTACCAGGAGACCCAGTACTTC
CDR3 protein: CANRYQETQYF
clone size: NA
V gene: TRBV27
D gene: NA
J gene: TRBJ2-5

CDR3 DNA: TGTGCCAGCAGTGTAGGGGACAGGGACGTTCGCGAGCAGTACTTC
CDR3 protein: CASSVGDRDVREQYF
clone size: few
V gene: TRBV28
D gene: TRBD1
J gene: TRBJ2-7

CDR3 DNA: TGCGCCAGCAGCTTCCGGGGGGTGAACACCGGGGAGCTGTTTTTT
CDR3 protein: CASSFRGVNTGELFF
clone size: few
V gene: TRBV5-1
D gene: TRBD2
J gene: TRBJ2-2

CDR3 DNA: TGTGCCAGCAGCCAACCAGACAGGGAAGGCTACACCTTC
CDR3 protein: CASSQPDREGYTF
clone size: few
V gene: TRBV4-2
D gene: TRBD1
J gene: TRBJ1-2

CDR3 DNA: TGTGCCAGCAGCTCTAGGGACACTAGCGGGAGAAGGGAGCAGTACTTC
CDR3 protein: CASSSRDTSGRREQYF
clone size: once
V gene: TRBV5-4
D gene: TRBD2
J gene: TRBJ2-7

CDR3 DNA: TGTGCCAGCAGCTTTCCCGGGGGTGGTGGCTACACCTTC
CDR3 protein: CASSFPGGGGYTF
clone size: few
V gene: TRBV11-2
D gene: NA
J gene: TRBJ1-2

CDR3 DNA: TGTGCCAGCAGTGTCCGGGACACAGCCTCTGGGGCCAACGTCCTGACTTTC
CDR3 protein: CASSVRDTASGANVLTF
clone size: NA
V gene: TRBV25-1
D gene: NA
J gene: TRBJ2-6

CDR3 DNA: TGTGCCAGCAGCTTCACAGGGGGCGCTTTCGGGGAGCTGTTTTTT
CDR3 protein: CASSFTGGAFGELFF
clone size: few
V gene: TRBV7-3
D gene: TRBD1
J gene: TRBJ2-2

CDR3 DNA: TGTGCCGTCACCCCCGGGACTAGCACAGATACGCAGTATTTT
CDR3 protein: CAVTPGTSTDTQYF
clone size: NA
V gene: TRBV28
D gene: NA
J gene: TRBJ2-3

CDR3 DNA: TGTGCCAGCACCATCCTTGACGGGATCTACAATGAGCAGTTCTTC
CDR3 protein: CASTILDGIYNEQFF
clone size: NA
V gene: TRBV28
D gene: NA
J gene: TRBJ2-1

CDR3 DNA: TGCAGCGTTGAAGGAGCTGGAAACACCATATATTTT
CDR3 protein: CSVEGAGNTIYF
clone size: NA
V gene: TRBV29-1
D gene: NA
J gene: TRBJ1-3

CDR3 DNA: TGTGCCAGCAGTTCTTACCCGGGGGTCCGCGAGCAGTACTTC
CDR3 protein: CASSSYPGVREQYF
clone size: few
V gene: TRBV28
D gene: NA
J gene: TRBJ2-7

CDR3 DNA: TGTGCCAGCAGCTTGCGGTTTCGGGGGCAGTTCTTC
CDR3 protein: CASSLRFRGQFF
clone size: NA
V gene: TRBV28
D gene: NA
J gene: TRBJ2-1

CDR3 DNA: TGCAGCGTTAGACAGGGCACAGATACGCAGTATTTT
CDR3 protein: CSVRQGTDTQYF
clone size: few
V gene: TRBV29-1
D gene: NA
J gene: TRBJ2-3

CDR3 DNA: TGTGCCAGCTCACCCAGTGAGGGCTTCCAAATGAACACTGAAGCTTTCTTT
CDR3 protein: CASSPSEGFQMNTEAFF
clone size: few
V gene: TRBV18
D gene: NA
J gene: TRBJ1-1

CDR3 DNA: TGCGCCAGCAGTCAATGCAGGGGCCAAGAGACCCAGTACTTC
CDR3 protein: CASSQCRGQETQYF
clone size: few
V gene: TRBV23-1
D gene: NA
J gene: TRBJ2-5

CDR3 DNA: TGTGCCAGCAGCGTAGCTCACCTTAGCGGGAGGACCCGCGATACGCAGTATTTT
CDR3 protein: CASSVAHLSGRTRDTQYF
clone size: few
V gene: TRBV9
D gene: TRBD2
J gene: TRBJ2-3

CDR3 DNA: TGTGCCTGGGGGGGACATGGTAGCAATCAGCCCCAGCATTTT
CDR3 protein: CAWGGHGSNQPQHF
clone size: NA
V gene: TRBV30
D gene: NA
J gene: TRBJ1-5

CDR3 DNA: TGCGCCAGCAGCCAAGGTACAGCATCGAACACTGAAGCTTTCTTT
CDR3 protein: CASSQGTASNTEAFF
clone size: few
V gene: TRBV4-3
D gene: NA
J gene: TRBJ1-1

CDR3 DNA: TGTGCCAGCAGTTTATTCGGGAGGGCAGCTACTAGTCCCGGGGAGCTGTTTTTT
CDR3 protein: CASSLFGRAATSPGELFF
clone size: few
V gene: TRBV28
D gene: TRBD2
J gene: TRBJ2-2

CDR3 DNA: TGTGCCAGCAGTCCCGGACAGTGGTACAATGAGCAGTTCTTC
CDR3 protein: CASSPGQWYNEQFF
clone size: NA
V gene: TRBV7-9
D gene: NA
J gene: TRBJ2-1

CDR3 DNA: TGTGCCAGCAGCTTAGGAGGTGCAGGGGGCAACCAGCCCCAGCATTTT
CDR3 protein: CASSLGGAGGNQPQHF
clone size: few
V gene: TRBV7-9
D gene: TRBD1
J gene: TRBJ1-5

CDR3 DNA: TGTGCCAGCAGTTTATCGGTAGCGGGTGATGAGACCCAGTACTTC
CDR3 protein: CASSLSVAGDETQYF
clone size: NA
V gene: TRBV28
D gene: TRBD2
J gene: TRBJ2-5

CDR3 DNA: TGTGCCAGCAGCTTCAGGACAGGGGGGCCTGAGACCCAGTACTTC
CDR3 protein: CASSFRTGGPETQYF
clone size: NA
V gene: TRBV11-2
D gene: TRBD1
J gene: TRBJ2-5

CDR3 DNA: TGTGCCAGCAGCCAAGGCTTTACAGGGTTTGGCGGCTACACCTTC
CDR3 protein: CASSQGFTGFGGYTF
clone size: few
V gene: TRBV14
D gene: NA
J gene: TRBJ1-2

CDR3 DNA: TGTGCCAGCAGCTGGACTAGTGGTTTAGACGAGCAGTACTTC
CDR3 protein: CASSWTSGLDEQYF
clone size: NA
V gene: TRBV7-2
D gene: TRBD2
J gene: TRBJ2-7

CDR3 DNA: TGTGCCGGGTGCAGGGGCGGCCGATACGAGCAGTACTTC
CDR3 protein: CAGCRGGRYEQYF
clone size: few
V gene: TRBV30
D gene: NA
J gene: TRBJ2-7

CDR3 DNA: TGTGCCAGCTCACCAGAGGCAGCGACTAGCACAGATACGCAGTATTTT
CDR3 protein: CASSPEAATSTDTQYF
clone size: few
V gene: TRBV18
D gene: NA
J gene: TRBJ2-3

CDR3 DNA: TGTGCCAGAAAAATAGCGGGAGGTGCCTACAATGAGCAGTTCTTC
CDR3 protein: CARKIAGGAYNEQFF
clone size: NA
V gene: TRBV6-1
D gene: TRBD2
J gene: TRBJ2-1

CDR3 DNA: TGTGCCAGCAGCCCATTACAGGCGCCTTACGAGCAGTACTTC
CDR3 protein: CASSPLQAPYEQYF
clone size: NA
V gene: TRBV7-9
D gene: NA
J gene: TRBJ2-7

CDR3 DNA: TGTGCCAGCAGAACGGGACAGGGTCCGGGGAGCGGCTACACCTTC
CDR3 protein: CASRTGQGPGSGYTF
clone size: NA
V gene: TRBV6-5
D gene: TRBD1
J gene: TRBJ1-2

CDR3 DNA: TGTGCCAGCAGCCCCGGAGGGGATCAGCCCCAGCATTTT
CDR3 protein: CASSPGGDQPQHF
clone size: NA
V gene: TRBV7-9
D gene: NA
J gene: TRBJ1-5